The sequence of this TCR beta chain was determined in a study of CD8 T cells in ankylosing spondylitis. General study findings and limits: Characteristic of ankylosing spondylitis blood, it appeared, was a TCR beta motif comprising about eight highly homologous variants. A number of the motif variants had already been described in reactive arthritis synovial fluid and blood.

The CDR3 loop spans 14 amino acids. CDR1 is SGHDT, CDR2 YYEEEE, per germline. V was pared by 0 bases and J by 3 bases, with 7 bases between. The TCR beta libraries were generated through quantitative 5'-RACE incorporating molecular barcodes. TCRdb reprocessed the 5' RACE reads with MiXCR, giving one entry per CDR3 protein. This repertoire shows about 260,000 distinct CDR3 sequences, over 15% found once; its top ten account for roughly 8.3%. This clonotype has just a few counts. Its antigen is unidentified. The sample comprised blood, either unsorted or a sorted T cell fraction (not recorded which). This sequence joins TRBV5-6 and TRBJ2-4; the D is unclear. The clonotype was recovered from a male donor with ankylosing spondylitis or in good health (not recorded which). CDR3: CASSLGLGKNIQYF. The CDR3 DNA reads as TGTGCCAGCAGCTTGGGGCTGGGCAAAAACATTCAGTACTTC.